The 10 T cell receptor beta chains below all came from one sample that was sequenced in a study of OX40 agonist ivuxolimab in advanced cancers. Here immunoSEQ multiplex PCR was the method, and the copy in TCRdb shows in-frame clones only, minus some. The sample yields more than 80,000 clones, about 90% seen once. Sample: CD4+ or CD8+ T cells sorted from blood, taken in a trial of the OX40 agonist ivuxolimab. The receptors stem from an adult with an advanced solid tumor such as melanoma, head and neck, liver or kidney cancer.

The chain couples TRBV11-2 to TRBJ1-5, with unresolved D. This CDR3 comprises 14 residues. V lost 5 bases and J lost 5, with 13 bases in between. The V gene's germline CDR1 is SGHAT and CDR2 FQNNGV. The CDR3 reads CASSRGGHYQPQHF. CDR3 DNA: TGTGCCAGCAGCCGAGGCGGCCACTATCAGCCCCAGCATTTT.

This clone appeared a single time. The rearrangement uses TRBV28 and TRBJ1-4; 8 positions agree with TRBD1. V dropped 5 bases and J dropped 6; count of bases not matched to a gene: 14. The germline gives CDR1 MDHEN, CDR2 SYDVKM. The CDR3 has 17 residues. The CDR3 is CASSARGDRGSDEKLFF. The CDR3 DNA follows: TGTGCCAGCAGTGCCCGTGGTGACAGGGGAAGTGATGAAAAACTGTTTTTT.

The chain combines TRBV6-1 with TRBJ2-3; a possible D gene is TRBD2 (6 bases). The CDR3 covers 16 residues. V was shortened by 3 bases and J by 2 bases, with 15 bases between the two germline ends. Germline V gene data show CDR1 as MNHNS and CDR2 as SASEGT. The CDR3, as DNA: TGTGCCAGCAGTGATTTGGGTAGCGGATACACAGATACGCAGTATTTT. Amino acids: CASSDLGSGYTDTQYF.

The chain recombines TRBV5-1 with TRBJ2-1; the D is unclear. V shed 4 bases and J shed 6 bases, with 17 bases lying between them. Germline CDR1 is SGHRS and CDR2 is YFSETQ. The CDR3 runs to 15 residues. Here the CDR3 reads CASSLEEIRTNEQFF. The CDR3 DNA sequence: TGCGCCAGCAGCCTGGAAGAAATCAGGACCAATGAGCAGTTCTTC.

This clone was observed once. This rearrangement joins TRBV7-9 to TRBJ2-4; TRBD2 agrees at 7 bases. Germline CDR1 is SEHNR and CDR2 is FQNEAQ (reference sequence). V dropped 5 bases and J dropped 8; count of bases not matched to a gene: 6. The CDR3 is 13 residues long. The CDR3 nucleotides read TGTGCCAGCAGCCCAGGACTAGAAGACATTCAGTACTTC. Protein sequence: CASSPGLEDIQYF.

The chain couples TRBV7-8 to TRBJ2-2, with 8 bases matching TRBD2. This CDR3 region has 17 residues. Looked up from germline, CDR1 is SGHVS and CDR2 is FQNEAQ. V lost 4 bases to trimming and J lost 4 bases; unmatched junction nucleotides: 11. The CDR3, as DNA: TGTGCCAGCAGCTCATACCCCACGGGAGGGGGCACCGGGGAGCTGTTTTTT. Protein product: CASSSYPTGGGTGELFF.

A word on this clone: The sample contains more than one DNA sequence encoding this CDR3. This rearrangement joins TRBV9 to TRBJ2-3, with D perhaps matching TRBD2 (5 bases). Germline V gene sequence: CDR1 SGDLS, CDR2 YYNGEE. V lost 2 bases to trimming and J lost 1 base, with 5 bases between them. The CDR3 loop spans 13 amino acids. The CDR3 here is CASSVGGTDTQYF. The CDR3 coding sequence is TGTGCCAGCAGCGTCGGGGGCACAGATACGCAGTATTTT.

The chain couples TRBV10-3 to TRBJ2-7; TRBD2 matches 8 bases. Germline V gives CDR1 ENHRY, CDR2 SYGVKD. The CDR3 runs 17 residues. Trimming cost V 0 bases and J 2 bases; bases outside gene matches: 9. CDR3 in DNA: TGTGCCATCAGTGAGTCGACGGGGGGGGGCCTCCCCTACGAGCAGTACTTC. Its translation: CAISESTGGGLPYEQYF.

CDR3 sequence reads: CASSAQGSGANVLTF. CDR3 DNA: TGCGCCAGCAGCGCACAGGGTTCTGGGGCCAACGTCCTGACTTTC. V gene TRBV5-1 combines with J gene TRBJ2-6; D is possibly TRBD1 (6 bases). Germline CDR1 reads SGHRS; CDR2 reads YFSETQ. There are 15 residues in the CDR3. The V end was cut by 4 bases, the J end by 1 base, with 9 bases between.

This clone came up a few times. This rearrangement joins TRBV15 to TRBJ1-2; no clear D. V was shortened by 6 bases and J by 6 bases, with 23 bases between the two germline ends. From germline, CDR1 is LNHNV and CDR2 YYDKDF (reference sequence). The CDR3 has 16 residues. The CDR3 sequence: CATREVGSHNIDGYTF. For the CDR3, the DNA is TGTGCCACCAGAGAGGTCGGCAGCCACAATATTGATGGCTACACCTTC.